The following is a TCR beta chain sequence with its context. Germline V gives CDR1 DFQATT, CDR2 SNEGSKA (reference sequence). The CDR3 runs 11 residues. The V and J ends lost 6 bases and 6 bases, in that order; junction bases with no gene match: 4. This sample stems from a study of T cell changes during pregnancy in multiple sclerosis. Clones were read by immunoSEQ multiplex PCR, and TCRdb kept only the in-frame ones, dropping some. Of about 59,000 clones detected, around 90% appear once; the ten largest clones hold around 1.3%. The chain has TRBV20-1 and TRBJ2-7; 8 bases fit TRBD2. This receptor was identified in a female donor with multiple sclerosis, enrolled in a pregnancy study. Here the sequenced sample was peripheral blood, taken in the second trimester of pregnancy. The CDR3 nucleotides are TGCAGTGCACCGGGAGGGTCCGAGCAGTACTTC. This sequence encodes CSAPGGSEQYF.